Listed below are T cell receptor beta chains from one sample, sequenced in a study of cytomegalovirus exposure and HLA in healthy donors. Only in-frame clones appear in the TCRdb table, and some are missing; sequencing was by immunoSEQ multiplex PCR. The top ten clones hold 2% of a sample with 55,000 to 85,000 clones, 86% of them seen once. The sequencing input was PBMCs. The receptor set was obtained from a woman under 40 in good health and CMV-seronegative. Each CDR3 is given with its conserved first and last residue. Fields, in order: J gene, clone size, D gene, V gene, CDR3 DNA, CDR3 protein. D genes are given only for firm matches. Clone size is given for some rows only: seen once, a few or many times, or a class if the clone is expanded.

J: TRBJ2-3; size: once; D: NA; V: TRBV30; DNA: TGTGCCCAAGGGGCTTCGCGTAGCACAGATACGCAGTATTTT; CDR3: CAQGASRSTDTQYF
J: TRBJ2-1; size: NA; D: NA; V: TRBV7-9; DNA: TGTGCCAGCAGCTCCGCAACGAGCTCCTACAATGAGCAGTTCTTC; CDR3: CASSSATSSYNEQFF
J: TRBJ2-7; size: NA; D: NA; V: TRBV15; DNA: TGTGCCATCTACTACGAGCAGTACTTC; CDR3: CAIYYEQYF
J: TRBJ2-5; size: NA; D: NA; V: TRBV5-1; DNA: TGCGCCAGCAGCTTGGAGGGGACAATAGAGACCCAGTACTTC; CDR3: CASSLEGTIETQYF
J: TRBJ2-1; size: NA; D: TRBD2; V: TRBV7-8; DNA: TGTGCCAGCAGCTTAGGCCACGCGGGAGGGCCCCATGAGCAGTTCTTC; CDR3: CASSLGHAGGPHEQFF
J: TRBJ2-1; size: NA; D: TRBD2; V: TRBV11-2; DNA: TGTGCCAGCAGCTTGGGTAGCGGGAGCCGTCCCCTCTACAATGAGCAGTTCTTC; CDR3: CASSLGSGSRPLYNEQFF
J: TRBJ2-7; size: NA; D: TRBD2; V: TRBV12-5; DNA: TGTGCTAGTGGTTTGGTCCTGGGACTAGGGTTCCACGAGCAGTACTTC; CDR3: CASGLVLGLGFHEQYF
J: TRBJ2-1; size: NA; D: TRBD1; V: TRBV4-1; DNA: TGCGCCAGCAGCCAAGATTTTAACAGGGGGCTAGGGAATGAGCAGTTCTTC; CDR3: CASSQDFNRGLGNEQFF
J: TRBJ2-2; size: few; D: TRBD1; V: TRBV7-9; DNA: TGTGCCAGCAGGAAAGGACAGGGTACCGGGGAGCTGTTTTTT; CDR3: CASRKGQGTGELFF
J: TRBJ1-2; size: NA; D: NA; V: TRBV28; DNA: TGTGCCAGCAGCTCGGGACAACTCTATGGCTACACCTTC; CDR3: CASSSGQLYGYTF
J: TRBJ1-5; size: few; D: NA; V: TRBV7-9; DNA: TGTGCCAGCAGCTTAGAGGGAGTACGGAATCAGCCCCAGCATTTT; CDR3: CASSLEGVRNQPQHF
J: TRBJ2-5; size: NA; D: TRBD1; V: TRBV11-2; DNA: TGTGCCAGCAGCTTACAGGGGGCGTGGGAGACCCAGTACTTC; CDR3: CASSLQGAWETQYF
J: TRBJ2-2; size: once; D: TRBD2; V: TRBV11-3; DNA: TGTGCCAGCAGCCAGGCCGGGACTAGCCTCACCGGGGAGCTGTTTTTT; CDR3: CASSQAGTSLTGELFF
J: TRBJ2-4; size: NA; D: TRBD1; V: TRBV2; DNA: TGTGCCAGCAACGTGGACAGGGGAAACATTCAGTACTTC; CDR3: CASNVDRGNIQYF
J: TRBJ2-3; size: once; D: TRBD2; V: TRBV4-1; DNA: TGCGCCAGCAGCCTTTCCGGGACTAGCGGGAGCACAGATACGCAGTATTTT; CDR3: CASSLSGTSGSTDTQYF
J: TRBJ2-7; size: NA; D: NA; V: TRBV7-8; DNA: TGTGCCCCCCGGGTGGCGGGCCGCTACGAGCAGTACTTC; CDR3: CAPRVAGRYEQYF
J: TRBJ1-2; size: NA; D: TRBD1; V: TRBV11-2; DNA: TGTGCCAGCAGCTTAGGGACAGGGGGCGGAGGCTACACCTTC; CDR3: CASSLGTGGGGYTF
J: TRBJ2-1; size: NA; D: NA; V: TRBV5-4; DNA: TGTGCCAGCAGTTGGGGGACTGGTAATGAGCAGTTCTTC; CDR3: CASSWGTGNEQFF
J: TRBJ2-1; size: once; D: TRBD2; V: TRBV19; DNA: TGTGCCAGTAGTACGTCCCCGGGACTAGATCCTGAGCAGTTCTTC; CDR3: CASSTSPGLDPEQFF
J: TRBJ2-7; size: NA; D: TRBD1; V: TRBV5-1; DNA: TGCGCCAGCAGCGGAGGGACAGGGGACTACGAGCAGTACTTC; CDR3: CASSGGTGDYEQYF
J: TRBJ2-7; size: NA; D: NA; V: TRBV6-1; DNA: TGTGCCAGCAGCGCCCGGGACACCTCCTACGAGCAGTACTTC; CDR3: CASSARDTSYEQYF
J: TRBJ2-3; size: NA; D: TRBD2; V: TRBV6-5; DNA: TGTGCCAGCAGCAAAGCGGGAGTGGGAATTTATTTT; CDR3: CASSKAGVGIYF
J: TRBJ2-3; size: once; D: NA; V: TRBV9; DNA: TGTGCCAGCAGTACAGGTAGCACAGATACGCAGTATTTT; CDR3: CASSTGSTDTQYF
J: TRBJ2-7; size: once; D: TRBD1; V: TRBV6-5; DNA: TGTGCCAGCAGCCGCGTTAGGGACAGGGTCGTCGAGCAGTACTTC; CDR3: CASSRVRDRVVEQYF
J: TRBJ2-5; size: NA; D: NA; V: TRBV11-3; DNA: TGTGCCAGCAGCCCATCGCTGGGGTCAGGGCGAGAGACCCAGTACTTC; CDR3: CASSPSLGSGRETQYF
J: TRBJ2-3; size: NA; D: TRBD1; V: TRBV27; DNA: TGTGCCAGCAAAGACAGGGTCCCAGATACGCAGTATTTT; CDR3: CASKDRVPDTQYF
J: TRBJ1-5; size: NA; D: NA; V: TRBV19; DNA: TGTGCCAGTAGTACCCCAGGGGTCGGGGTACAGCCCCAGCATTTT; CDR3: CASSTPGVGVQPQHF
J: TRBJ2-3; size: NA; D: NA; V: TRBV5-4; DNA: TGTGCCAGCAGCTTGGATATCACAGATACGCAGTATTTT; CDR3: CASSLDITDTQYF
J: TRBJ2-5; size: NA; D: NA; V: TRBV30; DNA: TGTGCCTGGAGCGACCCCGGGTTAGCGGCACAAGAGACCCAGTACTTC; CDR3: CAWSDPGLAAQETQYF
J: TRBJ2-3; size: NA; D: NA; V: TRBV7-5; DNA: TGTGTCAGAAGCTTGGGACTAGCGGGAGTTCCAGATACGCAGTATTTT; CDR3: CVRSLGLAGVPDTQYF
J: TRBJ1-6; size: NA; D: TRBD1; V: TRBV6-5; DNA: TGTGCCAGCACCATACAGGGGGTTGGTTCACCCCTCCACTTT; CDR3: CASTIQGVGSPLHF
J: TRBJ1-6; size: NA; D: NA; V: TRBV5-6; DNA: TGTGCCAGCAATAGATGGGGCAGGGTGGATTCACCCCTCCACTTT; CDR3: CASNRWGRVDSPLHF
J: TRBJ2-5; size: NA; D: NA; V: TRBV2; DNA: TGTGCCAGCAGCCCAGGGGTTAGAGAGACCCAGTACTTC; CDR3: CASSPGVRETQYF
J: TRBJ2-3; size: NA; D: NA; V: TRBV27; DNA: TGTGCCAGCAGTTTTCGGGATACGCAGTATTTT; CDR3: CASSFRDTQYF
J: TRBJ2-1; size: NA; D: TRBD2; V: TRBV29-1; DNA: TGCAGCGTTGAAGATCTAGCGGGAGGGCTTTATGGTGAGCAGTTCTTC; CDR3: CSVEDLAGGLYGEQFF
J: TRBJ2-2; size: NA; D: NA; V: TRBV2; DNA: TGTGCCAGCAGTTTGAGCGGGGAGCTGTTTTTT; CDR3: CASSLSGELFF
J: TRBJ2-3; size: NA; D: TRBD2; V: TRBV10-1; DNA: TGCGCCAGCAGTCCGGCTATAGCGGGAGCTACAGATACGCAGTATTTT; CDR3: CASSPAIAGATDTQYF
J: TRBJ1-5; size: NA; D: TRBD1; V: TRBV27; DNA: TGTGCCAGCAGTTCCTGGACAGGTCAGCCCCAGCATTTT; CDR3: CASSSWTGQPQHF
J: TRBJ1-1; size: NA; D: NA; V: TRBV9; DNA: TGTGCCAGCAGCGCGGGGTTGAACACTGAAGCTTTCTTT; CDR3: CASSAGLNTEAFF
J: TRBJ2-7; size: NA; D: NA; V: TRBV11-2; DNA: TGTGCCAGCAGCTTAGCCCCGGGTCTTTCCTACGAGCAGTACTTC; CDR3: CASSLAPGLSYEQYF